The next 9 T cell receptor beta chains were all read from a single sample in a study of T cells in tuberculosis. Sequencing used immunoSEQ multiplex PCR; TCRdb keeps in-frame clones, though not all of them. The table lists over 40,000 clones, 95% of them singletons. Material: PBMCs. Every receptor here comes from a donor between 10 and 29 years old with latent tuberculosis or without tuberculosis infection.

The sample holds one count of this clone. The CDR3 DNA is TGTGCCAGCAGCTCATCATCCGGGAGCGGGTCGGCCCAGTACTTC. Translating gives CASSSSSGSGSAQYF. The chain couples TRBV5-4 to TRBJ2-5; D might be TRBD2 (6 bases). Trimming took 3 bases from V and 9 from J, leaving 21 bases between them. Looked up from germline, CDR1 is SGHNT and CDR2 is YYREEE (reference sequence). CDR3 length: 15 residues.

This chain connects TRBV19 to TRBJ2-1; D remains ambiguous. V lost 2 bases to trimming and J lost 9 bases, with 14 bases between them. The germline gives CDR1 LNHDA, CDR2 SQIVND (reference sequence). This CDR3 spans 14 amino acids. CDR3 sequence: CASSIPTVSGEQFF. The CDR3 nucleotides read TGTGCCAGTAGTATACCCACCGTCTCGGGTGAGCAGTTCTTC.

This chain connects TRBV28 to TRBJ1-2; 11 bases are a match to TRBD1. This CDR3 region has 15 residues. From germline, CDR1 is MDHEN and CDR2 SYDVKM. J was trimmed by 8 bases and V by 10 bases; bases with no gene match: 15. CDR3 nucleotides: TGTGCCACCTTTACGGGGGGACAGGGGGAGTGGGGCTACACCTTC. Translated, it gives CATFTGGQGEWGYTF.

The rearrangement joins TRBV9 to TRBJ1-1; no definite D call. CDR3 length: 13 residues. The V gene's germline CDR1 is SGDLS and CDR2 YYNGEE. V lost 3 bases and J 0 bases, leaving 6 bases between the germline ends. The CDR3 here is CASSATLNTEAFF. In DNA, the CDR3 is TGTGCCAGCAGCGCGACTTTGAACACTGAAGCTTTCTTT.

This clone was counted a single time. The chain employs TRBV10-1 and TRBJ2-1; 8 bases fit TRBD1. The CDR3 loop spans 14 amino acids. Per germline, CDR1 WNHNN and CDR2 SYGVQD (reference sequence). V lost 5 bases, J lost 8 bases, and 8 bases stayed unmatched. Here the CDR3 DNA reads TGCGCCAGCAGTTCGCAGGGGGCGCGTTATGAGCAGTTCTTC. It specifies CASSSQGARYEQFF.

The V and J genes are TRBV7-9 and TRBJ1-5; 10 nucleotides agree with TRBD1. Losses at the gene ends were 5 bases for V and 3 bases for J; bases not matched to a gene: 10. The length of the CDR3 is 17 residues. Germline CDR1 is SEHNR and CDR2 is FQNEAQ (reference sequence). The CDR3 nucleotides read TGTGCCAGCAGCGTGACCGGGACAGGGGTAGACAATCAGCCCCAGCATTTT. This sequence encodes CASSVTGTGVDNQPQHF.

This sequence joins TRBV19 and TRBJ1-2; possibly TRBD1 for D (5 bases). This CDR3 has 14 residues. Germline loops: CDR1 LNHDA, CDR2 SQIVND (reference sequence). Between the trimmed V and J ends, which lost 5 bases and 3 bases, there was a span of 13 bases. For the CDR3, the DNA is TGTGCCAGTAGTCCCTCGGAGGGGTACTATGGCTACACCTTC. Amino acids: CASSPSEGYYGYTF.

This rearrangement joins TRBV11-2 to TRBJ2-5, with 9 bases identical to TRBD1. This CDR3 spans 15 amino acids. The V gene's germline CDR1 is SGHAT and CDR2 FQNNGV. Trimming cost V 4 bases and J 3 bases; bases outside gene matches: 6. The CDR3 protein is CASSSRDRAEETQYF. CDR3 coding DNA: TGTGCCAGCAGCTCCCGGGACAGGGCCGAAGAGACCCAGTACTTC.

This chain joins TRBV10-3 and TRBJ1-1; 8 nucleotides align to TRBD1. This CDR3 comprises 15 residues. Trimming cost V 6 bases and J 2 bases; bases outside gene matches: 8. In germline, CDR1 is ENHRY, CDR2 SYGVKD. The CDR3 reads CAIRRDRNLNTEAFF. In nucleotides, the CDR3 is TGTGCCATCAGGCGGGACAGGAACTTAAACACTGAAGCTTTCTTT.